This T cell receptor beta chain was captured in a study of T cells after yellow fever vaccination. Study information: The authors prepared low-cell-number fractions using SMART-Seq v4 Ultra Low Input.

A universal primer site and UMIs were added as TCR cDNA was made by 5'RACE template switching. In TCRdb, the 5' RACE reads were re-called with MiXCR into one record per CDR3 protein. This table holds approximately 90,000 distinct CDR3 sequences, 5.8% found once. This clonotype was recorded a few times. Antigen specificity is unknown. J gave up 6 bases and V 0 bases, and 2 bases lay outside the gene matches. Germline assignment: CDR1 GTSNPN and CDR2 SVGIG (reference sequence). CDR3 length: 13 residues. Study-wide results and caveats: The bulk population could contribute abundant contaminating clonotypes to FACS-sorted repertoires.

The TCR was taken from a man aged 18-30 years who received the YFV17D yellow fever vaccine. The sample consisted of CD8+ T cells sorted from PBMCs, taken 10 days after the yellow fever booster vaccination. V gene TRBV30 combines with J gene TRBJ2-7; 10 positions agree with TRBD2. CDR3 protein: CAWSVAGGLEQYF. The CDR3, as DNA: TGTGCCTGGAGTGTAGCGGGGGGGCTCGAGCAGTACTTC.